The 17 T cell receptor beta chains in this list originate from one sample, sequenced in a study of T-cell reconstitution after alpha-beta-depleted transplantation in children. Preparation of the TCRbeta library involved a method that used unique molecular identifiers. Each CDR3 protein is one row after TCRdb ran MiXCR on the PCR reads. The repertoire holds 800,000 to 1,000,000 distinct CDR3 sequences, with roughly 29% as singletons. The specimen comprised PBMCs, mostly from graft donor cells, sampled 360 days after TCRalphabeta/CD19-depleted stem cell transplant. These receptors originate from a boy under two years old who had a stem cell transplant for SCID, so the T cells may come from the graft donor.

This clonotype has just a few counts. An end of the junction does not agree with germline; a read error may underlie this. V is TRBV7-6 and J is TRBJ2-1, with a possible D match to TRBD1 (7 bases). The CDR3 contains 15 residues. Germline CDR1 reads SGHVS; CDR2 reads FNYEAQ. The CDR3 nucleotides are TGTGCCAGCAGCTTAGAACCAGGGGGGTACAATGAACAGTTCTTC. Encoded protein: CASSLEPGGYNEQFF.

The chain recombines TRBV27 with TRBJ2-1; D may be TRBD1 or TRBD2 (5 bases each). Germline CDR1 and CDR2: MNHEY and SMNVEV (reference sequence). The CDR3 has 15 amino acids. V lost 5 bases and J lost 10, with 21 bases in between. The CDR3 nucleotides read TGTGCCAGCAGTCCCCGGAGAGGGATGGGGGAAGAGCAGTTCTTC. Residues: CASSPRRGMGEEQFF.

The chain links TRBV7-3 to TRBJ2-1; the match to TRBD2 covers 8 bases. Germline V gene lookup returns CDR1 SGHTA and CDR2 FQGTGA. This CDR3 region has 15 residues. V lost 5 bases, J lost 7 bases, and 10 bases stayed unmatched. The DNA of the CDR3 is TGTGCCAGCAGCCCGCCGGGACTAGGGGCAAATGAGCAGTTCTTC. Its protein is CASSPPGLGANEQFF.

This clonotype appeared once. The J gene is TRBJ2-7, the V gene TRBV6-1; D could derive from TRBD1 or TRBD2 (5 bases each). Looked up from germline, CDR1 is MNHNS and CDR2 is SASEGT. V shed 6 bases and J shed 2 bases, with 14 bases lying between them. The CDR3 contains 14 residues. DNA for the CDR3: TGTGCCAGCAGCCCAGGGACGGAGCCCTACGAGCAGTACTTC. Its protein product is CASSPGTEPYEQYF.

This clonotype was detected only a few times. The chain employs TRBV29-1 and TRBJ2-5; TRBD2 matches 7 bases. CDR1 and CDR2 from the germline V gene are SQVTM and ANQGSEA. V was pared by 4 bases and J by 5 bases, with 4 bases of the junction left unmatched. This CDR3 has 12 amino acids. The CDR3 spells CSVGSGVETQYF. CDR3 sequence (DNA): TGCAGCGTTGGGAGCGGGGTGGAGACCCAGTACTTC.

The chain employs TRBV4-1 and TRBJ2-4, with 14 bases that match TRBD2. V dropped 5 bases and J dropped 1; count of bases not matched to a gene: 10. The CDR3 spans 19 residues. Looked up from germline, CDR1 is MGHRA and CDR2 is YSYEKL. CDR3 in DNA: TGCGCCAGCAGCATTGGACTAGCGGGGGGTGGGATGGCCAAAAACATTCAGTACTTC. Translated, it gives CASSIGLAGGGMAKNIQYF.

The gene calls are TRBV13 and TRBJ2-7; D not certain. Trimming cost V 6 bases and J 4 bases, with 13 bases left between them. The CDR3 is made up of 13 amino acids. Germline V gene lookup returns CDR1 PRHDT and CDR2 FYEKMQ (reference sequence). The CDR3 reads CASSPGVQYEQYF. CDR3 DNA sequence: TGTGCCAGCAGTCCTGGAGTGCAGTACGAGCAGTACTTC.

The V call is TRBV4-1, the J call TRBJ1-3; D remains ambiguous. CDR1 and CDR2 from the germline V gene are MGHRA and YSYEKL. CDR3 size: 16 residues. The germline V and J ends were trimmed by 4 bases and 2 bases, with 15 bases remaining between them. CDR3 DNA sequence: TGCGCCAGCAGCCCTCCTTTAAAGCAGGCTGGAAACACCATATATTTT. Translated: CASSPPLKQAGNTIYF.

Only a few counts were recorded for this clonotype. The chain is built from TRBV6-2 or TRBV6-3 and TRBJ1-1, with 7 positions matching TRBD1. The V segment lost 3 bases and the J segment 2 bases; nucleotides outside the gene matches: 9. The germline V gene has CDR1 MNHEY and CDR2 SVGEGT. This CDR3 has 16 residues. Here the CDR3 reads CASSYSSGQVNTEAFF. The CDR3, as DNA: TGTGCCAGCAGTTATTCCTCCGGACAGGTTAACACTGAAGCTTTCTTT.

The V and J genes are TRBV10-3 and TRBJ1-2; D not certain. Trimming left V 10 bases short and J 5 bases short, with 11 bases between. The CDR3 has 11 amino acids. The germline gives CDR1 ENHRY, CDR2 SYGVKD. In DNA, the CDR3 is TGTGCCACCCTCGCGGGTTATGGCTACACCTTC. It translates to CATLAGYGYTF.

This chain's CDR3 is CSASQMTGFNSPLHF. CDR3 sequence (DNA): TGCAGTGCTAGCCAAATGACGGGGTTTAATTCACCCCTCCACTTT. The chain joins TRBV20-1 to TRBJ1-6; D is uncertain. The CDR3 runs to 15 residues. In germline, CDR1 is DFQATT, CDR2 SNEGSKA (reference sequence). Trimming pared 3 bases from V and 6 bases from J, leaving 15 bases between.

This chain joins TRBV7-3 and TRBJ2-5; D is perhaps TRBD1 or TRBD2 (6 bases each). V lost 3 bases, J lost 4 bases, and 15 bases lay in between. Germline lookup yields CDR1 SGHTA and CDR2 FQGTGA. This CDR3 region has 15 residues. The CDR3 nucleotides read TGTGCCAGCAGCTTGAGGGGGGAGCATGGAGAGACCCAGTACTTC. Translating gives CASSLRGEHGETQYF.

The V gene is TRBV4-3, the J gene TRBJ2-7; 7 bases fit TRBD2. This CDR3 has 15 amino acids. Germline CDR1 is LGHNA and CDR2 is YSLEER. V was clipped by 0 bases and J by 5 bases; unmatched bases: 7. CDR3: CASSQELGGIHEQYF. CDR3 nucleotides: TGCGCCAGCAGCCAAGAACTGGGGGGGATCCACGAGCAGTACTTC.

Written as DNA, the CDR3 is TGCGCCAGCAGCTGGGACCGGGGAAGTGGGACCACCGGGGAGCTGTTTTTT. Translating it yields CASSWDRGSGTTGELFF. This sequence joins TRBV5-1 and TRBJ2-2; D may match TRBD1 or TRBD2 (5 bases each). The CDR3 contains 17 residues. Germline V gene lookup returns CDR1 SGHRS and CDR2 YFSETQ. Trimming removed 3 bases from V and 4 bases from J, with 19 bases in between.

The chain has TRBV7-6 and TRBJ1-1; D possibly corresponds to TRBD1 (5 bases). This CDR3 comprises 17 residues. Per the germline V gene, CDR1 is SGHVS and CDR2 is FNYEAQ. The V end was cut by 1 base, the J end by 1 base, with 16 bases between. The CDR3 sequence: CASSLVQKGKGNTEAFF. DNA for the CDR3: TGTGCCAGCAGCTTAGTGCAGAAGGGGAAAGGGAACACTGAAGCTTTCTTT.

The gene calls are TRBV5-5 and TRBJ2-5, with D maybe TRBD2 (5 bases). Trimming took off 5 bases at V and 5 bases at J, with 16 bases between the two ends. The CDR3 is 14 amino acids. The germline V gene has CDR1 SGHKS and CDR2 YYEKEE (reference sequence). The CDR3 nucleotides are TGTGCCAGCAGTTCTCCCGGGGAAGGGGAGACCCAGTACTTC. Translating it yields CASSSPGEGETQYF.

This clonotype was seen more than once but under ten times. V usage is TRBV10-3 and J usage is TRBJ2-7, with D perhaps matching TRBD1 (8 bases). Germline V gene sequence: CDR1 ENHRY, CDR2 SYGVKD. Trimming shortened V by 4 bases and J by 3 bases, and 13 bases separated the two germline ends. The CDR3 consists of 14 residues. The CDR3 DNA sequence: TGTGCCATCAGTGCACAGGGGGGGGACTACGAGCAGTACTTC. It encodes CAISAQGGDYEQYF.